Following are 18 T cell receptor beta chains from one sample sequenced in a study of monozygotic twins with inflammatory bowel disease. One entry per CDR3 protein, without DNA, is what TCRdb gives after re-calling the 5' RACE reads. The sample holds about 300,000 distinct CDR3 sequences. Material: blood. Receptor source: a human donor with ulcerative colitis or Crohn's disease, or a healthy co-twin of an affected twin (not recorded which).

The chain recombines TRBV10-3 with TRBJ2-5. Germline V gene data show CDR1 as ENHRY and CDR2 as SYGVKD. CDR3 length: 14 amino acids. The chain's CDR3 is CAISESILQETQYF.

This chain connects TRBV18 to TRBJ2-6; TCRdb lists TRBD1, though no DNA is available to test this call. Germline loops: CDR1 KGHSH, CDR2 LQKENI. CDR3 length: 16 amino acids. The CDR3 protein is CASSRDRGPGANVLTF.

This chain connects TRBV19 to TRBJ2-5; TCRdb's D gene call, TRBD1, goes unchecked for lack of DNA. Germline V gives CDR1 LNHDA, CDR2 SQIVND (reference sequence). The CDR3 is made up of 14 amino acids. Here the CDR3 reads CASNMGQIQETQYF.

The chain employs TRBV27 and TRBJ2-7; the TRBD1 assignment by TCRdb is unverifiable without DNA. Germline-derived CDR1 and CDR2 are MNHEY and SMNVEV (reference sequence). The CDR3 has 13 residues. CDR3: CATSGTNSYEQYF.

V and J are TRBV20-1 and TRBJ2-1. This CDR3 comprises 15 residues. Germline loops: CDR1 DFQATT, CDR2 SNEGSKA (reference sequence). CDR3 loop: CSVSRFAGSYNEQFF.

This chain joins TRBV5-1 and TRBJ2-6. This CDR3 contains 17 residues. Germline V gene lookup returns CDR1 SGHRS and CDR2 YFSETQ. The CDR3 loop reads CASSSKVPSSGANVLTF.

J is TRBJ2-7 and V is TRBV12-3 or TRBV12-4. The length of the CDR3 is 12 residues. The CDR3 reads CASSIGSYEQYF.

The chain combines TRBV7-9 with TRBJ2-1; TCRdb gives TRBD1 as the D gene, but with no DNA this cannot be confirmed. The CDR3 has 14 amino acids. In germline, CDR1 is SEHNR, CDR2 FQNEAQ (reference sequence). The CDR3 is CASSHSGGTVEQFF. Full variable domain (missing parts from reference TRBV7-9 and TRBJ2-1): DTGVSQNPRHKITKRGQNVTFRCDPISEHNRLYWYRQTLGQGPEFLTYFQNEAQLEKSRLLSDRFSAERPKGSFSTLEIQRTEQGDSAMYLCASSHSGGTVEQFFGPGTRLTVL.

The J gene is TRBJ2-3, the V gene TRBV5-1; TCRdb's D call, TRBD1, is unchecked because there is no DNA. The CDR3 totals 14 residues. Looked up from germline, CDR1 is SGHRS and CDR2 is YFSETQ. The CDR3 spells CASFRRGASDTQYF.

The chain employs TRBV7-2 and TRBJ2-4. The CDR3 runs to 14 residues. Germline V CDR1 and CDR2: SGHTA, FQGNSA. CDR3 residues: CASSFTGAKNIQYF.

This chain's CDR3 is CASSVYGASYNEQFF. This chain links TRBV9 with TRBJ2-1; TCRdb names TRBD1, which stays unverified in the absence of DNA. The CDR3 has 15 residues. Germline lookup yields CDR1 SGDLS and CDR2 YYNGEE.

The rearrangement links TRBV12-3 or TRBV12-4 to TRBJ2-2; with no DNA, the TCRdb D assignment of TRBD1 cannot be verified. This CDR3 has 14 residues. The CDR3 loop reads CASSPGKHTGDLFF.

This chain links TRBV28 with TRBJ2-1; the D call from TCRdb, TRBD2, cannot be confirmed without DNA. Germline CDR1 MDHEN, CDR2 SYDVKM. This CDR3 comprises 13 residues. CDR3 residues: CASSLGLSYEQFF.

The gene calls are TRBV6-1 and TRBJ2-7; TCRdb selects TRBD1, and the lack of DNA leaves this call unchecked. This CDR3 has 12 amino acids. Germline CDR1 reads MNHNS; CDR2 reads SASEGT. The CDR3 region is CVTIPQGTEQYF.

The rearrangement links TRBV24-1 to TRBJ2-3; TCRdb reports TRBD1, a call that lacks DNA to check it against. The CDR3 runs 14 residues. CDR1 and CDR2 (germline): KGHDR, SFDVKD. The CDR3 spells CATSFGGSGYTQYF.

CDR3 sequence: CASRWAPTGSYEQYF. The J gene is TRBJ2-7, the V gene TRBV6-1; TCRdb's assignment of TRBD1 cannot be checked, as there is no DNA. The germline gives CDR1 MNHNS, CDR2 SASEGT. This CDR3 is built from 15 residues.

The rearrangement uses TRBV4-3 and TRBJ2-2; TCRdb lists TRBD2, though no DNA is available to test this call. CDR1 LGHNA and CDR2 YSLEER come from the germline V gene. The CDR3 consists of 18 residues. The CDR3 here is CASSQARDGSIITGELFF.

Here the CDR3 reads CASRRTSGRGEQFF. The rearrangement uses TRBV12-3 or TRBV12-4 and TRBJ2-1; TCRdb reports TRBD2, a call that lacks DNA to check it against. There are 14 residues in the CDR3.